This T cell receptor beta chain was retrieved from a study of cytomegalovirus exposure and HLA in healthy donors (dated by TCRdb to about 2017). About the investigation overall: An earlier analysis of 587 of the donors reported 276 Gb of sequence data and 90 million to 120 million unique TCR beta sequences obtained from some 170 million T cells. Roughly 300 gigabases of sequencing data and approximately 84 million unique TCR sequences were included in an early release covering roughly 600 HLA-typed donors. Of the approximately 400 genotyped donors, less than 90% were placed in the genetic ancestry cluster associated with self-reported Caucasian donors. The aim of the study was to test whether cataloging public T cell receptors could identify signatures of past pathogen exposure. Using immunosequencing, the study profiled T cell repertoires from about 620 subjects and related those repertoires to cytomegalovirus serostatus. In addition to the first cohort of approximately 670 subjects, a separate validation cohort of 130 or so different subjects was used. The study combined high-throughput TCR immunosequencing, statistical association of individual TCRs with disease status, and machine learning to predict cytomegalovirus infection status. To study patterns of TCR occurrence, a later analysis re-analyzed previously published TCR beta repertoires from several hundred donors and added high-resolution HLA genotyping. Rather than using new phenotypic data, the later analysis identified candidate immune exposures from TCR beta sequences and from how often those sequences occurred across donors. An earlier analysis of 587 of the donors used high-throughput TCR beta sequencing to judge whether each TCR beta V gene segment behaved as functional or pseudogenic. Donor age, sex, ethnicity and CMV serostatus were compiled alongside the repertoire data. A later genetic analysis used genome-wide SNP genotypes for about 60% of the roughly 700 donors, treating that subset as a discovery cohort. All discovery cohort repertoires had been generated using a single sequencing platform. HLA typing included class I and class II loci at four-digit resolution. The number of donors typed differed by locus, with roughly 620-630 for A, B, C, DRB1 and DQB1, roughly 520 for DQA1, over 600 for DPA1, and 450 to 480 for DPB1. About five DR-DQ haplotypes were treated as single units for association and clustering because of strong linkage in the cohort. On average, around 230,000 unique TCR beta nucleotide sequences were sequenced per donor among about 400 genotyped donors of the cohort, with around 19% of those sequences being non-productive.

The full study reports these points: In a later analysis, most CMV-associated TCR beta chains were found to appear HLA-restricted, with HLA associations seemingly driven largely by CMV exposure. The study listed 164 TCR beta chains as associated with cytomegalovirus. A later genetic analysis reported fewer N-insertions in productive TCRs among donors in an Asian-associated ancestry cluster than the roughly 640-donor mean. Several of the top co-occurrence clusters appeared to be linked to parvovirus B19, influenza, CMV and Epstein-Barr virus, according to a later analysis. It was suggested by the authors that the approach could potentially be generalized to other disease states and immunological phenotypes. Cytomegalovirus status was reported to be diagnosed by the classifier with high specificity and sensitivity in both the original and validation cohorts. Because counts were too low, 15 to 20 rarely observed V segments, including chromosome 9 orphons, were excluded from the earlier analysis of 500 to 700 of the donors. Assigning TCR associations to individual alleles was difficult when HLA alleles, especially DR and DQ, strongly co-occurred. A later analysis found that TCR association rates varied across HLA loci, with DRB1 alleles showing the most associated TCRs and HLA-C alleles the fewest. The only immune exposure information available for the cohort was CMV serostatus. Broadly in line with IMGT annotations, most TCR beta V segments showed up in productive rearrangements about 90% or about 30% of the time in an earlier analysis of 450 to 750 of the donors. In this cohort, only TCR beta chains were sequenced, and detectable features were limited by the absence of alpha or paired-chain data. The sequencing pipeline was judged likely to have produced a cluster of highly shared sequence variants as a technical artifact. In vitro tests confirmed that a few of the cytomegalovirus-associated TCR beta chains recognize cytomegalovirus antigens. A later analysis found that HLA-associated TCR beta chains were more clonally expanded and had lower generation probabilities than equally common non-associated chains. While some public TCRs were present in many individuals, most TCR sequences turned up only very rarely across donors. A later analysis associated approximately 17,000 TCR beta sequences with specific HLA alleles at a false discovery rate of 0.05. Some IMGT-functional V segments, including TRBV6-2 and TRBV6-3, could not be distinguished by the 87-base-pair reads and were therefore excluded. HLA typing was unavailable for some donors at each locus, so association tests used only the typed subset. A further reported finding was that TCR beta sequences accurately predicted the HLA-A and HLA-B alleles for most subjects in the first cohort. Linkage disequilibrium might explain the correlated functional status among segregating V segments, but an unknown experimental factor could not be ruled out. The presence/absence analyses assumed that sequencing depth was roughly uniform across donors, and that assumption may not be true. An association between a missense DCLRE1C variant and V-gene and J-gene trimming of TCR beta chains was found in a later genetic analysis and replicated in an independent cohort.

This clone appeared a single time. Its antigen remains undetermined. No clone much larger than this one lies a single base away; base qualities are absent. The cohort consisted of approximately 690 healthy bone marrow donors. All cohort members were sampled while nominally healthy, although unrecorded immune exposures were likely present. The donor was CMV seropositive and belonged to the group of 270 or so seropositive cohort members. A peripheral blood sample was collected from each donor, and TCR beta sequencing was performed on peripheral blood mononuclear cells. The Qiagen DNeasy Blood Extraction Kit was used to extract genomic DNA from the blood cell samples. The CDR3 contains 16 residues, cysteine and phenylalanine counted. CDR3 DNA is the only sequence kept; it has 48 bases, read in frame from the first base. CDR1 and CDR2 are read off the germline V gene as ENHRY and SYGVKD. Trimming accounts for 3 bases at V and 4 bases at J, while the number of junction bases matched to no gene is 8.

The protocol used for the library was the immunoSEQ multiplex PCR assay. The multiplex PCR relied on a mix of 60 forward primers for TCR Vbeta segments and 13 reverse primers for TCR Jbeta segments. A multiplex PCR assay on genomic DNA amplified the CDR3 region of rearranged TCR beta genes. Amplified TCR beta libraries were sequenced as 87-base-pair reads on the Illumina HiSeq System. In the authors' own workflow: In a later analysis, 77 million or so unique TCR beta chains were counted across the approximately 620 repertoires, and roughly 11 million of these chains were shared by at least two donors. A nearest-neighbor algorithm error-corrected the raw reads and collapsed the reads into unique sequences, merging closely related sequences to remove PCR and sequencing errors. CDR3 sequences were aligned to IMGT reference sequences to assign V, D and J gene segments. Each retained sequence needed at least a six-nucleotide match to both a V gene segment and a J gene segment. A rearrangement was called productive if the CDR3 had no stop codons and remained in frame with V and J, and every other rearrangement was called non-productive. CDR3 was defined according to IMGT convention as the region running from the second conserved V-encoded cysteine to the conserved J-encoded phenylalanine. The earlier analysis of some 540 of the donors excluded any sequence lacking an unambiguous match to a single V gene segment. An earlier analysis of several hundred of the donors called V segments functional above 56.7% productive rearrangements and segregating when the between-donor standard deviation exceeded 5%. A statistical classification framework was built for diagnosing cytomegalovirus status from the catalog of TCR beta chain sequences. In a later analysis, TCR nucleotide sequences were compared against IMGT/GENE-DB human TR gene sequences so that V and J genes could be assigned. In a later analysis, CDR3 sequences and most-parsimonious VDJ recombination scenarios were assigned using the TCRdist pipeline. A later analysis defined each TCR beta chain by its CDR3 amino acid sequence plus V-gene family, and excluded reads lacking a unique V-gene family. A later analysis removed 592 highly shared, low-generation-probability nucleotide sequences to deal with suspected cross-contamination and a sequencing artifact. For each public chain, a later analysis derived a clonal expansion index from normalized ranks of inferred template counts within each repertoire. In a later analysis, generation probabilities were computed using a VDJ recombination model fitted to out-of-frame rearrangements, and the results were checked against IGoR. In a later analysis, hypergeometric tests were used to score TCR-TCR, TCR-HLA and TCR-CMV co-occurrence, with a repertoire-size bias correction applied to TCR pairs. False discovery rates were estimated in a later analysis by permuting HLA or CMV assignments 20 times. In a later analysis, co-occurring TCRs were grouped using DBSCAN, with TCRdist sequence similarity added in when clustering inside HLA-allele-positive subsets. For co-occurrence clustering, repertoires with fewer than 30,000 or more than 120,000 public chains were excluded, along with five repertoires with anomalous nucleotide sharing. Held by TCRdb, this immuneACCESS table contains in-frame sequences only and omits some clones. Under half of the omission traces to an unresolved V gene where checked; the cause of the rest is unknown. V and J calls and clone size are those listed in that table; D and trimming were worked out from the DNA. Recorded for this sample are tens of thousands of clones; 70% of them occurred a single time. Of the sample, more than 8% is held by the ten largest clones.

The specimen sequenced was PBMCs. The clonotype comes from a woman in her fifties or sixties in good health and CMV-seropositive. The chain links TRBV10-3 with TRBJ2-3; TRBD2 matches 9 bases in the middle. The sequenced DNA is TGTGCCATCAGTGAAGGGACTAGCCCCGGACCAGATACGCAGTATTTT. The translation is CAISEGTSPGPDTQYF.